Listed below are T cell receptor beta chains from one sample, sequenced in a study of identical twins. TCRdb analysed the 5' RACE reads with MiXCR anew, one entry per CDR3 protein. The sample shows about 1.7 million distinct CDR3 sequences, roughly 35% of them seen only once. Input material: cord blood. Receptors were obtained from a newborn girl in good health. CDR3s include the opening cysteine and the closing phenylalanine or tryptophan. D genes are given only for firm matches. Some rows have no size entry. The others give once, few or many, or a class for an expanded clone.

TRBV4-2,TRBD2,TRBJ2-1,NA,CASSAALAEKGNEQFF,TGTGCCAGCAGCGCCGCCCTAGCGGAAAAGGGCAATGAGCAGTTCTTC
TRBV20-1,NA,TRBJ1-2,NA,CSALDMPYGYTF,TGCAGTGCTCTCGACATGCCCTATGGCTACACCTTC
TRBV20-1,NA,TRBJ1-2,few,CSARDVGAGRNGYTF,TGCAGTGCTAGAGATGTCGGAGCGGGAAGGAATGGCTACACCTTC
TRBV5-1,NA,TRBJ1-5,few,CASRLPGRMYSNQPQHF,TGCGCCAGCAGACTACCGGGACGGATGTATAGCAATCAGCCCCAGCATTTT
TRBV9,NA,TRBJ2-1,NA,CASSVATGYIYNEQFF,TGTGCCAGCAGCGTAGCTACGGGATACATATACAATGAGCAGTTCTTC
TRBV3-1,TRBD2,TRBJ2-1,few,CASSPQGLVPNEQFF,TGTGCCAGCAGCCCACAGGGACTAGTTCCCAATGAGCAGTTCTTC
TRBV15,TRBD2,TRBJ2-7,NA,CATSTSGGVYEQYF,TGTGCCACCAGCACTAGCGGGGGGGTTTACGAGCAGTACTTC
TRBV7-2,NA,TRBJ1-1,NA,CASSLVPTAVPMNTEAFF,TGTGCCAGCAGCTTAGTTCCAACGGCAGTCCCCATGAACACTGAAGCTTTCTTT
TRBV20-1,NA,TRBJ1-5,NA,CSARAREYSNRPQHF,TGCAGTGCTAGAGCCAGGGAATATAGCAATCGGCCCCAGCATTTT
TRBV20-1,TRBD2,TRBJ2-1,few,CSVAGGDYNEQFF,TGCAGTGTAGCGGGAGGGGACTACAATGAGCAGTTCTTC
TRBV6-5,TRBD1,TRBJ1-5,few,CASSYPLAGTGLFRQPQHF,TGTGCCAGCAGTTACCCGCTCGCCGGGACAGGGCTCTTCCGACAGCCCCAGCATTTT